This T cell receptor (beta chain) was identified in a study of CD8+CD57+ T cells in acquired aplastic anemia. Study context: The study obtained an average of 3.2 ug of DNA from sorted CD4+ and CD8+ cells. Healthy donor CD4+ cell samples had a mean of roughly 9.8 million reads. Study-level points and caveats: The number of CD8+ CDR3 sequences shared by patients and controls was about 27. Any difference that existed in CD8+ Simpson's diversity between patients and controls was not significant.

Details on this clonotype: Its antigen is unknown.

Genomic DNA, serving as template, underwent TCR beta VDJ and CDR3 profiling. One entry per CDR3 protein, called by TCRdb with MiXCR from the reads. Of about 190,000 distinct CDR3 sequences in the sample, around 59% are singletons; the top ten hold approximately 16%. V was pared by 5 bases and J by 14 bases, with 10 bases of the junction left unmatched. This CDR3 has 12 amino acids. Germline CDR1 and CDR2: SGHVS and FQNEAQ. This chain links TRBV7-8 with TRBJ2-5, with 8 bases lining up with TRBD1. Sequenced sample: sorted CD4+, CD8+, or CD8+CD57+ T cells (not recorded which) from PBMCs. The source of this sequence is a human donor in good health, serving as a control. CDR3 bases: TGTGCCAGCAGCCGACAGGGGCAGCGTTTATACTTC. Residues: CASSRQGQRLYF.